This T cell receptor (beta chain) was documented in a study of OX40 agonist ivuxolimab in advanced cancers. The V gene lost 3 bases and the J gene lost 0 bases, with 12 bases spanning the gap. CDR1 is WSHSY and CDR2 is SAAADI in the germline V gene. The CDR3 has 15 residues. Only in-frame clones appear in the TCRdb table, and some are missing; sequencing was by immunoSEQ multiplex PCR. Seen here are tens of thousands of clones, about 89% observed once, and the top ten hold roughly 0.69%. This clonotype was sampled from an adult with an advanced solid tumor such as melanoma, head and neck, liver or kidney cancer. The starting material was CD4+ or CD8+ T cells sorted from blood, obtained in a trial of the OX40 agonist ivuxolimab. The rearrangement uses TRBV10-2 and TRBJ2-7; D ambiguous. The CDR3 DNA reads TGCGCCAGCAGTGATAGGAGTGGAGCCTCCTACGAGCAGTACTTC. This encodes CASSDRSGASYEQYF.